One and the same sample provided the 9 T cell receptor beta chains below, sequenced in a study of T-cell reconstitution after alpha-beta-depleted transplantation in children. The TCRbeta library incorporated unique molecular identifiers. TCRdb ran MiXCR on the PCR reads and lists one entry per CDR3 protein. Of about 610,000 distinct CDR3 sequences detected, approximately 10% appear once; the ten largest clones hold 3.5% to 5%. Sample: PBMCs from the stem cell graft donor, taken from the stem cell graft. All receptors derive from a human donor who donated a stem cell graft to a child with acute myeloid leukemia.

The chain carries TRBV29-1 and TRBJ1-1; D is unresolved. V gave up 4 bases and J gave up 9 bases, with 12 bases separating them. Germline CDR1 and CDR2: SQVTM and ANQGSEA. The CDR3 spans 11 residues. Here the CDR3 DNA reads TGCAGCGTTGGCCGCTCGGGCCAAGCTTTCTTT. This gives the protein CSVGRSGQAFF.

This clonotype was recorded at least ten times. The chain is built from TRBV6-2 or TRBV6-3 and TRBJ1-1; D ambiguous. The CDR3 contains 13 residues. V gave up 6 bases and J gave up 5 bases, with 13 bases separating them. The V gene's germline CDR1 is MNHEY and CDR2 SVGEGT. CDR3 sequence reads: CASSDQPGTEAFF. CDR3 in DNA: TGTGCCAGCAGCGATCAACCGGGGACTGAAGCTTTCTTT.

This clonotype was picked up many times. The chain joins TRBV25-1 to TRBJ2-3; tentative D call: TRBD2 (6 bases). Deletions cut 3 bases from V and 9 bases from J, with 7 bases between. The germline CDR1 and CDR2 sequences are MGHDK and SYGVNS. The CDR3 sequence is 11 residues long. The CDR3 here is CASSDSGTQYF. In nucleotides, the CDR3 is TGTGCCAGCAGTGATAGCGGAACGCAGTATTTT.

The V call is TRBV20-1, the J call TRBJ1-5, with D possibly matching TRBD1 (5 bases). This CDR3 region has 15 residues. The V end lost 0 bases, the J end lost 4 bases, and 13 bases lay between the germline ends. Germline V gives CDR1 DFQATT, CDR2 SNEGSKA (reference sequence). CDR3 nucleotides: TGCAGTGCTAGAGAAAATCAGGGTTATAATCAGCCCCAGCATTTT. It codes for CSARENQGYNQPQHF.

This clonotype was counted a few times. The chain recombines TRBV5-1 with TRBJ2-1; TRBD2 aligns across 10 bases. This CDR3 is 16 amino acids long. Unmatched junction bases numbered 9, after V lost 0 bases and J lost 9 bases. The germline gives CDR1 SGHRS, CDR2 YFSETQ. The CDR3 nucleotides read TGCGCCAGCAGCTTGGCCGGTCTAGCGGGAGTCCTTGAGCAGTTCTTC. Its protein is CASSLAGLAGVLEQFF.

V and J are TRBV18 and TRBJ2-3, with a possible D match to TRBD2 (6 bases). This CDR3 contains 16 residues. Trimming removed 0 bases from V and 2 bases from J, with 12 bases in between. The germline gives CDR1 KGHSH, CDR2 LQKENI. The CDR3 spells CASSPPGGLTTDTQYF. CDR3 in DNA: TGTGCCAGCTCACCACCGGGGGGACTTACCACAGATACGCAGTATTTT.

The table lists this clonotype with a few counts. The V and J genes are TRBV4-3 and TRBJ2-7; 8 bases align to TRBD1. The V gene's germline CDR1 is LGHNA and CDR2 YSLEER. This CDR3 has 13 amino acids. V was pared by 1 base and J by 8 bases, with 4 bases of the junction left unmatched. The CDR3 region has the DNA TGCGCCAGCAGCCAAGCAGGGGGCGGTAAGCAGTACTTC. It specifies CASSQAGGGKQYF.

This clonotype was recorded a few times. The rearrangement links TRBV7-2 to TRBJ2-1; D may correspond to TRBD1 or TRBD2 (6 bases each). This CDR3 is built from 15 residues. Trimming cost V 1 base and J 2 bases, with 9 bases left between them. The V gene's germline CDR1 is SGHTA and CDR2 FQGNSA. CDR3 nucleotide sequence: TGTGCCAGCAGCTTAGGCGGGACACCCTACAATGAGCAGTTCTTC. Translating it yields CASSLGGTPYNEQFF.

This clonotype was picked up many times. V is TRBV29-1 and J is TRBJ2-4; D perhaps matches TRBD1 (6 bases). Germline CDR1 reads SQVTM; CDR2 reads ANQGSEA. This CDR3 comprises 14 residues. The V end lost 6 bases, the J end lost 2 bases, and 14 bases lay between the germline ends. Here the CDR3 reads CSVETGIPKNIQYF. In DNA, the CDR3 is TGCAGCGTGGAAACAGGGATCCCCAAAAACATTCAGTACTTC.